Following are 28 T cell receptor beta chains from one sample sequenced in a study of blood T cell repertoires in COVID-19. The assay was immunoSEQ multiplex PCR, and TCRdb's table has in-frame clones only and misses some. The sample includes about 59,000 clones, about 90% of them seen just once. Sequencing input: peripheral blood. The receptors derive from an elderly man in a cohort sampled during active COVID-19.

This chain joins TRBV27 and TRBJ1-1; tentative D call: TRBD1 (6 bases). V was clipped by 5 bases and J by 1 base, with 11 bases between them. The CDR3 length is 14 residues. From germline, CDR1 is MNHEY and CDR2 SMNVEV (reference sequence). The CDR3 DNA follows: TGTGCCAGCAGTGACAGGAGCCCGAACACTGAAGCTTTCTTT. Amino acids: CASSDRSPNTEAFF.

This rearrangement joins TRBV19 to TRBJ1-5; TRBD1 aligns across 11 bases. Germline V gene lookup returns CDR1 LNHDA and CDR2 SQIVND (reference sequence). The CDR3 extends over 17 amino acids. Trimming took 7 bases from V and 0 from J; bases not matched to a gene: 8. This chain's CDR3 is CASTGTGGAYSNQPQHF. CDR3 sequence (DNA): TGTGCCAGTACTGGGACAGGGGGGGCTTATAGCAATCAGCCCCAGCATTTT.

The gene calls are TRBV2 and TRBJ2-3, with D unclear. V was cut by 8 bases and J by 1 base, with 10 bases left in between. Germline V gene lookup returns CDR1 SNHLY and CDR2 FYNNEI. The CDR3 extends over 13 amino acids. For the CDR3, the DNA is TGTGCCAGCTGCCAGGTGGGCACAGATACGCAGTATTTT. Translation: CASCQVGTDTQYF.

The chain has TRBV29-1 and TRBJ2-3; a weak D match, TRBD2 (5 bases). Germline loops: CDR1 SQVTM, CDR2 ANQGSEA. There are 13 residues in the CDR3. Here the CDR3 reads CITSGSSTDTQYF. The CDR3 nucleotides read TGCATTACGAGCGGATCTAGCACAGATACGCAGTATTTT.

The chain joins TRBV3-1 (or the pseudogene TRBV3-2) to TRBJ1-3; no clear D gene. This CDR3 has 15 residues. Trimming pared 0 bases from V and 1 base from J, leaving 7 bases between. The V gene's germline CDR1 is LGHDT and CDR2 YNNKEL (reference sequence). CDR3 in DNA: TGTGCCAGCAGCCAAGAGATCAGGTCTGGAAACACCATATATTTT. This encodes CASSQEIRSGNTIYF.

The chain carries TRBV5-1 and TRBJ1-3; tentative D call: TRBD1 (6 bases). Germline-derived CDR1 and CDR2 are SGHRS and YFSETQ. This CDR3 comprises 15 residues. Trimming cost V 4 bases and J 4 bases, with 15 bases left between them. The CDR3 DNA follows: TGCGCCAGCAGCGTGACAGGAGCTGAGGGAAACACCATATATTTT. As protein: CASSVTGAEGNTIYF.

The chain has TRBV2 and TRBJ1-2, with TRBD1 matching 11 bases. CDR1 and CDR2 (germline): SNHLY, FYNNEI. This CDR3 is built from 16 residues. With 3 bases clipped from V and 5 bases from J, the junction kept 8 bases outside the gene matches. This chain's CDR3 is CASSDRTGGFNYGYTF. The CDR3 coding sequence is TGTGCCAGCAGTGATCGGACAGGGGGCTTTAATTATGGCTACACCTTC.

V and J are TRBV6-2 or TRBV6-3 and TRBJ1-2, with D maybe TRBD1 (6 bases). Per the germline V gene, CDR1 is MNHEY and CDR2 is SVGEGT. The CDR3 length is 14 residues. V lost 4 bases, J lost 6 bases, and 15 bases lay in between. The CDR3 nucleotides read TGTGCCAGCAGTTGGGACATTTCTTCGCATGGCTACACCTTC. It encodes CASSWDISSHGYTF.

The CDR3 here is CASSGDGLINTEAFF. In DNA form, the CDR3 reads TGTGCCAGCAGCGGGGATGGACTGATAAACACTGAAGCTTTCTTT. The chain carries TRBV28 and TRBJ1-1; no definite D call. Trimming cost V 6 bases and J 2 bases, with 16 bases left between them. From germline, CDR1 is MDHEN and CDR2 SYDVKM. The CDR3 spans 15 residues.

The gene calls are TRBV7-9 and TRBJ2-2, with 14 nucleotides matching TRBD2. This CDR3 region has 17 residues. Germline loops: CDR1 SEHNR, CDR2 FQNEAQ (reference sequence). J was trimmed by 8 bases and V by 4 bases; bases with no gene match: 9. The CDR3 sequence is CASSSKGTSGRGGELFF. The CDR3 nucleotides read TGTGCCAGCAGCTCGAAAGGGACTAGCGGGAGAGGTGGGGAGCTGTTTTTT.

CDR3: CASSYRQGRTDTQYF. The CDR3 coding sequence is TGTGCCAGCAGTTACCGACAGGGACGCACAGATACGCAGTATTTT. This rearrangement joins TRBV6-5 to TRBJ2-3, with 7 bases aligning to TRBD1. Germline trimming cut 2 bases from V and 1 base from J; bases unmatched to any gene: 3. The CDR3 runs 15 residues. Germline V gene sequence: CDR1 MNHEY, CDR2 SVGAGI.

This clone was counted a few times. The V gene is TRBV9, the J gene TRBJ2-3, with TRBD2 matching 7 bases. Trimming removed 6 bases from V and 1 base from J; junction bases left unmatched: 2. The germline CDR1 and CDR2 sequences are SGDLS and YYNGEE. The CDR3 loop spans 13 amino acids. CDR3: CASNRGGTDTQYF. CDR3 nucleotides: TGTGCCAGCAATCGGGGGGGCACAGATACGCAGTATTTT.

V is TRBV6-5 and J is TRBJ2-5; a possible D gene is TRBD1 (7 bases). V gave up 0 bases and J gave up 5 bases, with 13 bases separating them. Germline V CDR1 and CDR2: MNHEY, SVGAGI. The CDR3 covers 15 residues. The CDR3 DNA is TGTGCCAGCAGTTACTCGTCGCCAGGGGGGGAGACCCAGTACTTC. Amino acid sequence: CASSYSSPGGETQYF.

J is TRBJ2-7 and V is TRBV4-1; tentative D call: TRBD2 (5 bases). This CDR3 has 15 amino acids. The germline CDR1 and CDR2 sequences are MGHRA and YSYEKL. V lost 2 bases to trimming and J lost 0 bases, with 11 bases between them. CDR3: CASSQYGESSYEQYF. The CDR3 nucleotides read TGCGCCAGCAGCCAATATGGGGAGAGCTCCTACGAGCAGTACTTC.

The chain links TRBV4-1 to TRBJ2-1; D remains unclear. Trimming shortened V by 4 bases and J by 0 bases, and 16 bases separated the two germline ends. CDR3 length: 17 amino acids. From germline, CDR1 is MGHRA and CDR2 YSYEKL. The CDR3 loop reads CASSLVPTGSSYNEQFF. As DNA, the CDR3 is TGCGCCAGCAGCCTGGTACCCACGGGTAGCTCCTACAATGAGCAGTTCTTC.

The gene calls are TRBV3-1 (or the pseudogene TRBV3-2) and TRBJ2-7, with 10 bases that match TRBD1. Germline V gene data show CDR1 as LGHDT and CDR2 as YNNKEL (reference sequence). Trimming removed 8 bases from V and 0 bases from J; junction bases left unmatched: 4. CDR3 length equals 14 residues. CDR3 region: CASERTGGSYEQYF. Here the CDR3 DNA reads TGTGCCAGCGAGCGGACAGGGGGCTCCTACGAGCAGTACTTC.

The chain has TRBV25-1 and TRBJ2-1; 11 nucleotides align to TRBD2. The CDR3 spans 13 residues. With 5 bases clipped from V and 6 bases from J, the junction kept 0 bases outside the gene matches. The germline V gene encodes CDR1 MGHDK and CDR2 SYGVNS. CDR3 sequence reads: CASSTSGGNEQFF. The DNA for the CDR3 is TGTGCCAGCAGTACTAGCGGGGGCAATGAGCAGTTCTTC.

CDR3 DNA sequence: TGTGCCAGCAGCTTAGGAAGCGGGGGCAAGCAGTACTTC. It yields the protein CASSLGSGGKQYF. V and J are TRBV7-6 and TRBJ2-7; 8 bases agree with TRBD2. The length of the CDR3 is 13 residues. V gave up 1 base and J gave up 8 bases; unmatched junction bases: 4. Germline V gene sequence: CDR1 SGHVS, CDR2 FNYEAQ. Based on the CDR3 plus reference TRBV7-6 and TRBJ2-7, the full variable domain is GAGVSQSPRYKVTKRGQDVALRCDPISGHVSLYWYRQALGQGPEFLTYFNYEAQQDKSGLPNDRFSAERPEGSISTLTIQRTEQRDSAMYRCASSLGSGGKQYFGPGTRLTVT.

For the CDR3, the DNA is TGTGCCAGCAGTCTTTTATCAGGGGACAACGAGCAGTACTTC. Encoded protein: CASSLLSGDNEQYF. The chain couples TRBV6-5 to TRBJ2-7; maybe TRBD1 (6 bases). The V end lost 5 bases, the J end lost 5 bases, and 16 bases lay between the germline ends. The CDR3 has 14 amino acids. Germline V CDR1 and CDR2: MNHEY, SVGAGI.

The chain recombines TRBV27 with TRBJ1-1, with D maybe TRBD1 (5 bases). The V end lost 2 bases, the J end lost 1 base, and 17 bases lay between the germline ends. This CDR3 contains 17 residues. Germline CDR1 is MNHEY and CDR2 is SMNVEV (reference sequence). The CDR3: CASSLGRGWGGNTEAFF. In DNA, the CDR3 is TGTGCCAGCAGTTTAGGTAGGGGTTGGGGGGGGAACACTGAAGCTTTCTTT.

The gene calls are TRBV11-1 and TRBJ1-2; 9 bases align to TRBD1. Trimming at V came to 5 bases and at J to 4 bases, leaving 5 bases not matched to a gene. The germline V gene encodes CDR1 SGHAT and CDR2 FQDESV (reference sequence). CDR3 length: 14 amino acids. The CDR3 region is CASSDRGISYGYTF. CDR3 DNA sequence: TGTGCCAGCAGCGACAGGGGGATTAGCTATGGCTACACCTTC.

The genes are TRBV11-3 and TRBJ2-5; D might be TRBD1 (5 bases). Germline V gene sequence: CDR1 SGHNT, CDR2 YENEEA. The CDR3 is made up of 13 amino acids. The V and J ends lost 2 bases and 4 bases respectively, with 8 bases between them. The CDR3 region is CASSLSGIETQYF. The CDR3 region has the DNA TGTGCCAGCAGCTTATCAGGGATAGAGACCCAGTACTTC.

The count of this clone is one. V usage is TRBV6-5 and J usage is TRBJ1-1; D perhaps matches TRBD1 (6 bases). Germline values: CDR1 MNHEY, CDR2 SVGAGI. V lost 4 bases and J 4 bases, leaving 16 bases between the germline ends. This CDR3 comprises 15 residues. In DNA form, the CDR3 reads TGTGCCAGCAGTTTTTTTCCGGAAGGGGGCACTGAAGCTTTCTTT. Translated: CASSFFPEGGTEAFF.

V and J are TRBV6-4 and TRBJ1-3; TRBD1 might be the D (5 bases). In germline, CDR1 is MRHNA, CDR2 SNTAGT. V gave up 6 bases and J gave up 2 bases, with 8 bases separating them. This CDR3 is 13 amino acids long. CDR3 loop: CASSREAGNTIYF. The CDR3 DNA is TGTGCCAGCAGCAGGGAGGCTGGAAACACCATATATTTT.

V usage is TRBV19 and J usage is TRBJ1-3; 10 positions agree with TRBD1. The germline V gene has CDR1 LNHDA and CDR2 SQIVND (reference sequence). This CDR3 is 16 amino acids long. J gave up 0 bases and V 5 bases, and 4 bases lay outside the gene matches. The CDR3 loop is CASSGRTGGSGNTIYF. The CDR3 coding sequence is TGTGCCAGTAGTGGGAGGACAGGGGGCTCTGGAAACACCATATATTTT. Full variable domain (remainder filled in from reference TRBV19 and TRBJ1-3): DGGITQSPKYLFRKEGQNVTLSCEQNLNHDAMYWYRQDPGQGLRLIYYSQIVNDFQKGDIAEGYSVSREKKESFPLTVTSAQKNPTAFYLCASSGRTGGSGNTIYFGEGSWLTVV.

This chain connects TRBV18 to TRBJ2-5; 7 nucleotides align to TRBD2. V was pared by 4 bases and J by 0 bases, with 8 bases of the junction left unmatched. Looked up from germline, CDR1 is KGHSH and CDR2 is LQKENI. The CDR3 runs to 16 residues. The CDR3 protein is CASSRLLAVHQETQYF. The CDR3, as DNA: TGTGCCAGCTCACGTTTGCTAGCGGTTCACCAAGAGACCCAGTACTTC.

V and J are TRBV5-1 and TRBJ1-2; 9 bases align to TRBD1. J gave up 2 bases and V 0 bases, and 2 bases lay outside the gene matches. The CDR3 loop spans 15 amino acids. Germline V gene sequence: CDR1 SGHRS, CDR2 YFSETQ. The CDR3 is CASSLADRGNYGYTF. The CDR3, as DNA: TGCGCCAGCAGCTTGGCGGACAGGGGCAACTATGGCTACACCTTC.

This clone was seen just once. The V call is TRBV20-1, the J call TRBJ1-6; no clear D. Germline assignment: CDR1 DFQATT and CDR2 SNEGSKA (reference sequence). This CDR3 is 14 amino acids long. V was cut by 3 bases and J by 6 bases, with 12 bases left in between. The CDR3 region has the DNA TGCAGTGCTAGTAGTGGGTCAGGTAATTCACCCCTCCACTTT. Amino acids: CSASSGSGNSPLHF.